A single sample gave rise to the 15 T cell receptor beta chains below, sequenced in a study of cytomegalovirus exposure and HLA in healthy donors. The PCR ran on 60 Vbeta and 13 Jbeta primers. TCRdb's table, derived via immunoSEQ multiplex PCR, lists solely in-frame clones and lacks some. The table lists tens of thousands of clones, 78% of them singletons. Sequenced input: PBMCs. These receptors originate from a male donor in good health and CMV-seropositive.

This clone was seen more than once but under ten times. The chain combines TRBV6-6 with TRBJ1-1, with D possibly matching TRBD1 (5 bases). V lost 7 bases to trimming and J lost 1 base, with 13 bases between them. The length of the CDR3 is 14 residues. CDR1 MNHNY and CDR2 SVGAGI come from the germline V gene (reference sequence). The CDR3 sequence: CASNGHTGNTEAFF. In nucleotides, the CDR3 is TGTGCCAGCAATGGACACACGGGGAACACTGAAGCTTTCTTT.

The chain uses TRBV6-1 and TRBJ1-1; TRBD1 agrees at 9 bases. The germline V gene encodes CDR1 MNHNS and CDR2 SASEGT. V lost 4 bases and J lost 2; bases outside the gene matches: 11. The length of the CDR3 is 17 residues. CDR3 nucleotides: TGTGCCAGCAGTGCGGGACAGGGTATCGGGGGAAACACTGAAGCTTTCTTT. Translating gives CASSAGQGIGGNTEAFF.

In its sample, this clone was seen a few times. CDR3 protein: CASSGTATLHF. In DNA, the CDR3 is TGTGCCAGCAGTGGTACCGCGACCCTCCACTTT. V and J are TRBV25-1 and TRBJ1-6; D not certain. Deletions cut 4 bases from V and 14 bases from J, with 9 bases between. Germline assignment: CDR1 MGHDK and CDR2 SYGVNS. The CDR3 has 11 amino acids.

The chain recombines TRBV28 with TRBJ1-5; 8 nucleotides match TRBD1. CDR3 length: 17 amino acids. Germline CDR1 reads MDHEN; CDR2 reads SYDVKM. The trim removed 3 bases at V and 7 bases at J, leaving 14 bases unmatched. The CDR3 nucleotides read TGTGCCAGCAGTTTTCCCCCTTATCGACAGGGGCAGCAGCCCCAGCATTTT. Protein product: CASSFPPYRQGQQPQHF.

This clone was counted between two and nine times. The gene calls are TRBV2 and TRBJ2-3; 7 positions agree with TRBD1. The CDR3 loop spans 16 amino acids. The trim removed 4 bases at V and 4 bases at J, leaving 11 bases unmatched. CDR1 and CDR2 from the germline V gene are SNHLY and FYNNEI. Here the CDR3 reads CASSGSLGGGADTQYF. CDR3 coding DNA: TGTGCCAGCAGTGGTTCTTTAGGGGGCGGCGCAGATACGCAGTATTTT.

A few counts support this clone. The rearrangement uses TRBV5-1 and TRBJ2-7; 9 nucleotides align to TRBD1. The J segment lost 6 bases and the V segment lost 2 bases, leaving 3 bases of the junction unmatched. CDR3 length: 13 residues. The germline gives CDR1 SGHRS, CDR2 YFSETQ. CDR3 in amino acids: CASSFTGGREQYF. The CDR3 DNA reads TGCGCCAGCAGCTTTACAGGGGGCCGCGAGCAGTACTTC. The variable domain in full, completed from reference TRBV5-1 and TRBJ2-7, reads KAGVTQTPRYLIKTRGQQVTLSCSPISGHRSVSWYQQTPGQGLQFLFEYFSETQRNKGNFPGRFSGRQFSNSRSEMNVSTLELGDSALYLCASSFTGGREQYFGPGTRLTVT.

Here the CDR3 reads CASSIGVWGPDTQYF. Here the CDR3 DNA reads TGTGCCAGTAGTATCGGCGTCTGGGGGCCAGATACGCAGTATTTT. The rearrangement links TRBV19 to TRBJ2-3, with D possibly being TRBD1 (6 bases). The CDR3 is 15 amino acids. The V gene's germline CDR1 is LNHDA and CDR2 SQIVND (reference sequence). The V end was cut by 3 bases, the J end by 4 bases, with 14 bases between.

This chain's CDR3 is CASGRGVEQPQHF. DNA for the CDR3: TGTGCCAGCGGGAGGGGCGTTGAACAGCCCCAGCATTTT. The gene calls are TRBV2 and TRBJ1-5; a weak D match, TRBD1 (5 bases). The V gene lost 8 bases and the J gene lost 7 bases, with 15 bases spanning the gap. The CDR3 sequence is 13 residues long. Germline V lookup: CDR1 SNHLY, CDR2 FYNNEI.

The V call is TRBV28, the J call TRBJ2-1; no reliable D call. V lost 4 bases to trimming and J lost 3 bases, with 13 bases between them. The CDR3 covers 15 residues. CDR1 is MDHEN, CDR2 SYDVKM, per germline. CDR3 residues: CASSYRDSSYNEQFF. The CDR3 bases are TGTGCCAGCAGTTATCGCGATAGCAGCTACAATGAGCAGTTCTTC.

The V call is TRBV6-5, the J call TRBJ2-7; D possibly corresponds to TRBD1 (5 bases). This CDR3 is built from 16 residues. Germline V CDR1 and CDR2: MNHEY, SVGAGI. With 0 bases removed from V and 2 bases from J, the gap between germline ends came to 14 bases. Here the CDR3 DNA reads TGTGCCAGCAGTTACTCAACAGGATACGTTACCTACGAGCAGTACTTC. Translating it yields CASSYSTGYVTYEQYF.

This clone has just one count. The CDR3 region has the DNA TGTGCCAGCAGCCGAAAAACGGACAGGGCTTTTCAAGAGACCCAGTACTTC. This sequence encodes CASSRKTDRAFQETQYF. V gene TRBV5-6 combines with J gene TRBJ2-5; 8 bases are shared with TRBD1. The V gene end was trimmed by 4 bases and the J gene end by 2 bases; junction bases not matched to a gene: 13. CDR1 is SGHDT and CDR2 is YYEEEE in the germline V gene. The CDR3 consists of 17 residues.

The chain uses TRBV5-1 and TRBJ2-5; D unclear. Trimming shortened V by 3 bases and J by 11 bases, and 11 bases separated the two germline ends. Germline loops: CDR1 SGHRS, CDR2 YFSETQ. This CDR3 contains 11 residues. DNA for the CDR3: TGCGCCAGCAGCTCACGCCATGAGCAGTACTTC. It encodes CASSSRHEQYF. Filled out from reference TRBV5-1 and TRBJ2-5, the complete variable domain reads KAGVTQTPRYLIKTRGQQVTLSCSPISGHRSVSWYQQTPGQGLQFLFEYFSETQRNKGNFPGRFSGRQFSNSRSEMNVSTLELGDSALYLCASSSRHEQYFGPGTRLLVL.

V gene TRBV5-4 combines with J gene TRBJ2-7; 7 nucleotides line up with TRBD2. V trimming: 5 bases; J trimming: 3 bases; junction bases outside the gene matches: 5. Germline V gene sequence: CDR1 SGHNT, CDR2 YYREEE (reference sequence). This CDR3 region has 13 residues. DNA for the CDR3: TGTGCCAGCAGGACTAGCCCCAACTACGAGCAGTACTTC. As protein: CASRTSPNYEQYF. Looking up the rest from reference TRBV5-4 and TRBJ2-7 gives the full variable domain: ETGVTQSPTHLIKTRGQQVTLRCSSQSGHNTVSWYQQALGQGPQFIFQYYREEENGRGNFPPRFSGLQFPNYSSELNVNALELDDSALYLCASRTSPNYEQYFGPGTRLTVT.

This rearrangement joins TRBV4-2 to TRBJ2-1, with a tentative D call TRBD2 (6 bases). CDR3 size: 18 residues. V dropped 2 bases and J dropped 2 bases, with 19 bases sitting between them. CDR1 and CDR2 from the germline V gene are LGHNA and YNFKEQ. CDR3 nucleotides: TGTGCCAGCAGCCAATACCGCGGGACTCCGACTCCCTACAATGAGCAGTTCTTC. Protein: CASSQYRGTPTPYNEQFF.

This sequence joins TRBV7-3 and TRBJ2-6; 9 bases fit TRBD2. V was pared by 6 bases and J by 0 bases, with 6 bases of the junction left unmatched. The CDR3 has 17 residues. CDR1 and CDR2 from the germline V gene are SGHTA and FQGTGA. The DNA for the CDR3 is TGTGCCAGCAGTCAAGCGGGGGGCAACTCTGGGGCCAACGTCCTGACTTTC. The encoded protein is CASSQAGGNSGANVLTF.